Below are 14 T cell receptor beta chains sequenced from a single sample in a study of cytomegalovirus exposure and HLA in healthy donors. The PCR was carried out with 60 Vbeta primers and 13 Jbeta primers. This table comes from immunoSEQ multiplex PCR, and its TCRdb copy is limited to in-frame clones, with some not included. The repertoire consists of some 65,000 clones, with approximately 67% occurring once and the leading ten covering roughly 3.1%. Specimen: PBMCs. These receptor sequences come from a man aged 25-45 years in good health and CMV-seronegative.

The chain recombines TRBV7-9 with TRBJ1-3; no definite D call. The CDR3 spans 17 residues. In germline, CDR1 is SEHNR, CDR2 FQNEAQ (reference sequence). Between the trimmed V and J ends, which lost 5 bases and 0 bases, there was a span of 17 bases. In DNA, the CDR3 is TGTGCCAGCAGCACAATTCCCCTTCGCACCTCTGGAAACACCATATATTTT. Its protein is CASSTIPLRTSGNTIYF. Drawing the rest from reference TRBV7-9 and TRBJ1-3, the complete variable domain is DTGVSQNPRHKITKRGQNVTFRCDPISEHNRLYWYRQTLGQGPEFLTYFQNEAQLEKSRLLSDRFSAERPKGSFSTLEIQRTEQGDSAMYLCASSTIPLRTSGNTIYFGEGSWLTVV.

Regarding this clone: No conserved phenylalanine or tryptophan is present at the end of the CDR3, so a read error is the likely explanation. The chain joins TRBV6-6 to TRBJ2-7, with 8 bases fitting TRBD1. The V gene's germline CDR1 is MNHNY and CDR2 SVGAGI (reference sequence). The junction had 14 bases not matched to a gene; V was cut back by 7 bases and J by 6 bases. The CDR3 has 15 amino acids. As DNA, the CDR3 is TGTGCCAGCACCGTAAGATTCGGACAGGGAGCCGAGCAGTACCTC. This encodes CASTVRFGQGAEQYL.

The chain joins TRBV4-1 to TRBJ2-7; a possible D gene is TRBD2 (6 bases). V was cut by 8 bases and J by 3 bases, with 20 bases left in between. The CDR3 loop spans 15 amino acids. The germline V gene has CDR1 MGHRA and CDR2 YSYEKL. CDR3 sequence (DNA): TGCGCCAGCTCCACCTCAGCAGGGAGGTACTACGAGCAGTACTTC. Translation gives CASSTSAGRYYEQYF.

The chain employs TRBV6-5 and TRBJ2-7; TRBD2 agrees at 8 bases. Germline V lookup: CDR1 MNHEY, CDR2 SVGAGI. This CDR3 comprises 15 residues. The J segment lost 0 bases and the V segment lost 9 bases, leaving 10 bases of the junction unmatched. The CDR3 here is CASGGGTSGSYEQYF. In DNA, the CDR3 is TGTGCCAGTGGGGGCGGTACTAGCGGCTCCTACGAGCAGTACTTC.

The V and J genes are TRBV11-2 and TRBJ2-2, with a weak D call TRBD2 (6 bases). This CDR3 comprises 14 residues. Per germline, CDR1 SGHAT and CDR2 FQNNGV. Trimming removed 5 bases from V and 8 bases from J, with 15 bases in between. CDR3 DNA: TGTGCCAGCAGCCGAAACTGGGGGGTAGGGGAGCTGTTTTTT. It yields the protein CASSRNWGVGELFF.

V is TRBV7-6 and J is TRBJ1-6; D is possibly TRBD1 (6 bases). The germline V gene encodes CDR1 SGHVS and CDR2 FNYEAQ. This CDR3 spans 13 amino acids. V was trimmed by 6 bases and J by 13 bases, leaving 16 bases between them. The CDR3 sequence: CASRDSTGSPLHF. In DNA, the CDR3 is TGTGCCAGCAGGGACAGTACCGGGTCTCCCCTCCACTTT.

This clone appeared once. The V and J genes are TRBV6-5 and TRBJ2-2; 9 bases map to TRBD1. The junction had 7 bases not matched to a gene; V was cut back by 6 bases and J by 5 bases. This CDR3 has 15 amino acids. Per the germline V gene, CDR1 is MNHEY and CDR2 is SVGAGI. The DNA for the CDR3 is TGTGCCAGCAGACAGGGGGCTCATTTGACCGGGGAGCTGTTTTTT. Its translation is CASRQGAHLTGELFF.

A few counts support this clone. The V call is TRBV5-4, the J call TRBJ2-5, with 16 bases identical to TRBD2. Losses at the gene ends were 4 bases for V and 4 bases for J; bases not matched to a gene: 10. Germline V gene sequence: CDR1 SGHNT, CDR2 YYREEE (reference sequence). The CDR3 covers 18 residues. The CDR3 DNA follows: TGTGCCAGCAGCCACCGAGGGACTAGCGGGGGGGCCTTAGAGACCCAGTACTTC. Amino acid sequence: CASSHRGTSGGALETQYF.

CDR3 in DNA: TGTGCCAGCAGTGCCGACAGGGGCTACGAGCAGTACTTC. This codes for CASSADRGYEQYF. J is TRBJ2-7 and V is TRBV2; 8 nucleotides align to TRBD1. Trimming at V came to 4 bases and at J to 3 bases, leaving 2 bases not matched to a gene. The CDR3 has 13 amino acids. CDR1 and CDR2 from the germline V gene are SNHLY and FYNNEI.

J is TRBJ1-4 and V is TRBV6-5, with 7 bases that match TRBD1. The CDR3 has 15 amino acids. The junction had 5 bases not matched to a gene; V was cut back by 4 bases and J by 3 bases. Per the germline V gene, CDR1 is MNHEY and CDR2 is SVGAGI. This CDR3 reads CASSSLGTANEKLFF. CDR3 bases: TGTGCCAGCAGTTCCCTCGGGACAGCTAATGAAAAACTGTTTTTT.

The V and J genes are TRBV7-9 and TRBJ2-5; 11 bases are a match to TRBD2. CDR1 SEHNR and CDR2 FQNEAQ come from the germline V gene (reference sequence). Trimming at V came to 4 bases and at J to 5 bases, leaving 12 bases not matched to a gene. This CDR3 has 17 amino acids. The CDR3 nucleotides read TGTGCCAGCAGCTCCTGGACTAGCGGGTACTCCATGGAGACCCAGTACTTC. It is translated as CASSSWTSGYSMETQYF.

This rearrangement joins TRBV30 to TRBJ1-4; D might be TRBD1 (5 bases). There are 14 residues in the CDR3. Germline V lookup: CDR1 GTSNPN, CDR2 SVGIG (reference sequence). The CDR3 region has the DNA TGTGCTACGCGCCGGGACTTATCGCCCGGAAAACTGTTTTTT. Its translation is CATRRDLSPGKLFF.

This chain connects TRBV7-2 to TRBJ2-4; 9 bases align to TRBD1. J gave up 2 bases and V 4 bases, and 9 bases lay outside the gene matches. This CDR3 comprises 17 residues. Per germline, CDR1 SGHTA and CDR2 FQGNSA. Written as DNA, the CDR3 is TGTGCCAGCAGCTATCGTCCCGGGACAGGGTCCAAAAACATTCAGTACTTC. Its translation: CASSYRPGTGSKNIQYF.

DNA of the CDR3: TGTGCCAGCAGCTTAGTTTGGGGAGGAGGTGGCTACACCTTC. It encodes CASSLVWGGGGYTF. V usage is TRBV7-2 and J usage is TRBJ1-2; D is ambiguous. The CDR3 covers 14 residues. Between the trimmed V and J ends, which lost 1 base and 7 bases, there was a span of 13 bases. CDR1 and CDR2 from the germline V gene are SGHTA and FQGNSA.